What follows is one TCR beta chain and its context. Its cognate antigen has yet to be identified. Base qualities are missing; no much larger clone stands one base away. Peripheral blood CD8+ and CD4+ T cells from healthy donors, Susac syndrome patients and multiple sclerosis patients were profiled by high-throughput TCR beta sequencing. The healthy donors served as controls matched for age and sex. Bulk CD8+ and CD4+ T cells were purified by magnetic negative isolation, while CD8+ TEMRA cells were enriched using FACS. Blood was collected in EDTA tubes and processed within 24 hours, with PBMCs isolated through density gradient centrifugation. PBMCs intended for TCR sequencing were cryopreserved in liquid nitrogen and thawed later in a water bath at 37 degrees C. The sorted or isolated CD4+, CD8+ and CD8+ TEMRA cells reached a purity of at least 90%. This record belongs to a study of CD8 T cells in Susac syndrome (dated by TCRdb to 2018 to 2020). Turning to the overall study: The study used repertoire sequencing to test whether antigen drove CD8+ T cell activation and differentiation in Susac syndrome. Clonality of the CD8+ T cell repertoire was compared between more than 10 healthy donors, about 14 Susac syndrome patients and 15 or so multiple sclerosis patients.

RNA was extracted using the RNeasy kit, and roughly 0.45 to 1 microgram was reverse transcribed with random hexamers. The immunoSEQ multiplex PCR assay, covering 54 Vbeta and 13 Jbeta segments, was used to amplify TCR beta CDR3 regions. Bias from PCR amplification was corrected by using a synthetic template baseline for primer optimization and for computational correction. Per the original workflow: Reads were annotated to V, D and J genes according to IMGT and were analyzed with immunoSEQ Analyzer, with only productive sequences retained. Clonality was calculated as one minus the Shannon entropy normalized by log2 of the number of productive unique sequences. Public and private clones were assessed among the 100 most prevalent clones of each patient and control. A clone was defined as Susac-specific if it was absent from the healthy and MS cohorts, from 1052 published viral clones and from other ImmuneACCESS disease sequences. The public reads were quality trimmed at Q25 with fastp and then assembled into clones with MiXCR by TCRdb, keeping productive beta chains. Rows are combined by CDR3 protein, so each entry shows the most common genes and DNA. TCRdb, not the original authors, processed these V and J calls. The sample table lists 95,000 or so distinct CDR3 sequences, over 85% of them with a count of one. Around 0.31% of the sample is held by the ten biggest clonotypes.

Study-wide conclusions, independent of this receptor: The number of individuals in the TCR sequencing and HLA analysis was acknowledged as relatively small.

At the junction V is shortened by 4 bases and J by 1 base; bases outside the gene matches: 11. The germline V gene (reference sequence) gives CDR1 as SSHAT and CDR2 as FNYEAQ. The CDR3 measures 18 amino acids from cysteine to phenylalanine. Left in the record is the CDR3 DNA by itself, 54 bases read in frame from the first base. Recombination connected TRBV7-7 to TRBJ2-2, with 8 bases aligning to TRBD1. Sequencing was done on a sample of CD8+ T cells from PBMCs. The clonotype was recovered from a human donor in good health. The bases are TGTGCCAGCAGCTACTCTGTTCCGGGACAGGAGAACACCGGGGAGCTGTTTTTT. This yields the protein CASSYSVPGQENTGELFF.